What follows are 25 T cell receptor beta chains derived from one specimen sequenced in a study of T cells in Graves' hyperthyroidism and ophthalmopathy. From RNA transcripts, TCR beta CDR3 regions were amplified. The study used the HTBI primer set for a first-round RT-PCR of the TCR CDR3. TCRdb re-derived calls from the multiplex PCR reads in MiXCR, one entry per CDR3 protein. The table records 550,000 to 700,000 distinct CDR3 sequences, 46% of them present only once. The sequenced sample consisted of peripheral blood or thyroid tissue (not recorded which). Receptors were obtained from an adult woman with Graves' disease, either hyperthyroidism or ophthalmopathy (not recorded which).

This clonotype was recorded at least ten times. The rearrangement links TRBV4-2 to TRBJ2-2; D call uncertain. Germline values: CDR1 LGHNA, CDR2 YNFKEQ. The V end was cut by 4 bases, the J end by 8 bases, with 8 bases between. This CDR3 has 12 amino acids. Written as DNA, the CDR3 is TGTGCCAGCAGCCGATCCAATGGGGAGCTGTTTTTT. Protein product: CASSRSNGELFF.

This clonotype was seen repeatedly, ten times or more. This sequence joins TRBV7-2 and TRBJ1-4, with no clear D. This CDR3 region has 14 residues. V gave up 5 bases and J gave up 6 bases, with 13 bases separating them. Germline V gene lookup returns CDR1 SGHTA and CDR2 FQGNSA. The chain's CDR3 is CASSPSGRYEKLFF. CDR3 coding DNA: TGTGCCAGCAGCCCCTCGGGCAGATATGAAAAACTGTTTTTT.

This chain connects TRBV20-1 to TRBJ2-5, with 13 bases aligning to TRBD2. The trim removed 6 bases at V and 5 bases at J, leaving 6 bases unmatched. The CDR3 is 14 amino acids. Germline-derived CDR1 and CDR2 are DFQATT and SNEGSKA (reference sequence). The CDR3 bases are TGCAGTGCCACGGGACTAGCGGGATGGGAGACCCAGTACTTC. Its protein is CSATGLAGWETQYF.

This chain joins TRBV15 and TRBJ2-2, with 13 positions matching TRBD2. The CDR3 loop spans 18 amino acids. V shed 3 bases and J 5 bases; nucleotides not matched to a gene: 9. Germline V gives CDR1 LNHNV, CDR2 YYDKDF (reference sequence). The CDR3 spells CATSSARTSGSVTGELFF. CDR3 in DNA: TGTGCCACCAGCAGCGCCCGGACTAGCGGGAGTGTGACCGGGGAGCTGTTTTTT.

This clonotype was observed a single time. The V and J genes are TRBV20-1 and TRBJ1-1; the D gene is possibly TRBD1 (6 bases). Trimming removed 3 bases from V and 6 bases from J, with 11 bases in between. Germline V CDR1 and CDR2: DFQATT, SNEGSKA (reference sequence). This CDR3 is built from 12 residues. DNA for the CDR3: TGCAGTGCTAGTGTACAGGGAGCTGAAGCTTTCTTT. Encoded protein: CSASVQGAEAFF.

This clonotype was recorded at least ten times. As DNA, the CDR3 is TGTGCCAGCAGCCGAGGACTAGCGGGAGTCTACGAGCAGTACTTC. Its translation is CASSRGLAGVYEQYF. This chain connects TRBV7-9 to TRBJ2-7, with TRBD2 identical over 13 bases. Germline CDR1 and CDR2: SEHNR and FQNEAQ (reference sequence). This CDR3 comprises 15 residues. V shed 5 bases, J shed 3 bases, and the junction held 4 bases outside the gene matches.

The table lists this clonotype with many counts. V usage is TRBV3-1 and J usage is TRBJ2-7; 7 bases fit TRBD1. Germline V gene data show CDR1 as LGHDT and CDR2 as YNNKEL (reference sequence). The CDR3 length is 15 residues. V was clipped by 2 bases and J by 7 bases; unmatched bases: 11. This CDR3 reads CASSQRGQPMGEQYF. Written as DNA, the CDR3 is TGTGCCAGCAGCCAAAGGGGACAGCCGATGGGAGAGCAGTACTTC.

This clonotype was seen at least ten times. The DNA of the CDR3 is TGTGCCAGCAGTGAAGGGATCTGGGGCTATGGCTACACCTTC. Protein sequence: CASSEGIWGYGYTF. This chain links TRBV6-1 with TRBJ1-2; D gene uncertain. Germline assignment: CDR1 MNHNS and CDR2 SASEGT. This CDR3 spans 14 amino acids. The ends were cut back, 1 base at V and 4 bases at J, with 10 bases in the middle.

The rearrangement joins TRBV7-6 to TRBJ2-7; D is unresolved. The CDR3 length is 12 residues. Trimming left V 6 bases short and J 4 bases short, with 10 bases between. The germline V gene encodes CDR1 SGHVS and CDR2 FNYEAQ. The CDR3 DNA follows: TGTGCCAGCAGGGGTAGACGGTACGAGCAGTACTTC. Encoded protein: CASRGRRYEQYF.

This chain joins TRBV20-1 and TRBJ1-2; D remains ambiguous. Germline CDR1 reads DFQATT; CDR2 reads SNEGSKA (reference sequence). Deletions cut 3 bases from V and 9 bases from J, with 14 bases between. The CDR3 loop spans 12 amino acids. CDR3 DNA sequence: TGCAGTGCTAGGTGGGAGAACGTGCGCTACACCTTC. Protein product: CSARWENVRYTF.

The rearrangement uses TRBV29-1 and TRBJ2-5; D remains unclear. The germline V gene encodes CDR1 SQVTM and CDR2 ANQGSEA. V lost 0 bases to trimming and J lost 3 bases, with 17 bases between them. The CDR3 consists of 16 residues. CDR3 loop: CSVEDIRGDPEETQYF. CDR3 coding DNA: TGCAGCGTTGAAGATATCAGAGGTGACCCTGAAGAGACCCAGTACTTC.

This clonotype was seen at least ten times. The chain employs TRBV7-2 and TRBJ1-2, with D possibly being TRBD1 (6 bases). The CDR3 is 14 amino acids. V lost 4 bases and J lost 5, with 14 bases in between. Looked up from germline, CDR1 is SGHTA and CDR2 is FQGNSA. In nucleotides, the CDR3 is TGTGCCAGCAGCTCCCAAACAGGGTCGTATGGCTACACCTTC. This sequence encodes CASSSQTGSYGYTF.

This clonotype was seen once. The chain uses TRBV25-1 and TRBJ1-2, with TRBD1 as a possible D gene (6 bases). Deletions cut 4 bases from V and 8 bases from J, with 23 bases between. Germline CDR1 MGHDK, CDR2 SYGVNS. This CDR3 region has 16 residues. This chain's CDR3 is CASSAGTGSSRSGYTF. The CDR3 coding sequence is TGTGCCAGCAGTGCTGGTACAGGGAGCTCTAGGTCCGGCTACACCTTC.

This clonotype was seen ten or more times. As DNA, the CDR3 is TGCGCCAGCAGCTTGGATGGACAGCCAGTGGAGACCCAGTACTTC. Translating it yields CASSLDGQPVETQYF. This chain uses TRBV5-1 with TRBJ2-5; tentatively, D is TRBD1 (6 bases). Germline-derived CDR1 and CDR2 are SGHRS and YFSETQ. Trimming pared 0 bases from V and 5 bases from J, leaving 14 bases between. CDR3 length: 15 amino acids.

This clonotype was recorded many times. The gene calls are TRBV5-6 and TRBJ1-6; a weak D match, TRBD1 (6 bases). V was shortened by 4 bases and J by 11 bases, with 16 bases between the two germline ends. The CDR3 length is 14 residues. The germline V gene encodes CDR1 SGHDT and CDR2 YYEEEE. The CDR3 sequence: CASSQTGTRPPLHF. The CDR3 coding sequence is TGTGCCAGCAGCCAAACAGGGACTCGTCCACCCCTCCACTTT.

This rearrangement joins TRBV6-5 to TRBJ2-7, with D maybe TRBD1 (6 bases). Germline V gives CDR1 MNHEY, CDR2 SVGAGI. V lost 5 bases and J lost 0, with 14 bases in between. The CDR3 runs to 15 residues. Here the CDR3 reads CASSRKPGDSYEQYF. The CDR3 DNA follows: TGTGCCAGCAGTAGAAAGCCAGGGGACTCCTACGAGCAGTACTTC.

There are many counts of this clonotype. J is TRBJ2-7 and V is TRBV20-1; D remains ambiguous. The CDR3 consists of 13 residues. V gave up 6 bases and J gave up 4 bases, with 16 bases separating them. In germline, CDR1 is DFQATT, CDR2 SNEGSKA (reference sequence). The CDR3 loop reads CSAEALPSYEQYF. The CDR3 DNA reads as TGCAGTGCCGAAGCCCTACCTTCTTACGAGCAGTACTTC.

This clonotype was detected ten times or more. The rearrangement joins TRBV12-3 or TRBV12-4 to TRBJ1-6; D not certain. The CDR3 totals 11 residues. V was clipped by 6 bases and J by 12 bases, with 9 bases between them. CDR3 protein: CASRKTRPLHF. The CDR3 DNA sequence: TGTGCCAGCAGGAAGACCCGACCCCTCCACTTT.

This clonotype has a count of ten or more. The V call is TRBV28, the J call TRBJ2-5; D may be TRBD1 (6 bases). V was pared by 5 bases and J by 2 bases, with 12 bases between. The CDR3 extends over 14 amino acids. From germline, CDR1 is MDHEN and CDR2 SYDVKM. As DNA, the CDR3 is TGTGCCAGCAGTCCGGGACAAATTCAAGAGACCCAGTACTTC. It codes for CASSPGQIQETQYF. Full variable domain (rest looked up from reference TRBV28 and TRBJ2-5): DVKVTQSSRYLVKRTGEKVFLECVQDMDHENMFWYRQDPGLGLRLIYFSYDVKMKEKGDIPEGYSVSREKKERFSLILESASTNQTSMYLCASSPGQIQETQYFGPGTRLLVL.

In this sample, this clonotype turned up many times. The CDR3: CASTPDPGQGNTGELFF. The CDR3 nucleotides are TGTGCCAGCACACCGGACCCGGGACAGGGAAACACCGGGGAGCTGTTTTTT. This chain connects TRBV7-6 to TRBJ2-2; 9 bases map to TRBD1. The length of the CDR3 is 17 residues. The ends lost 7 bases at V and 2 bases at J; junction bases unmatched: 11. Germline V gives CDR1 SGHVS, CDR2 FNYEAQ.

The J gene is TRBJ2-7, the V gene TRBV7-2; TRBD2 is a possible D gene (6 bases). The V end lost 0 bases, the J end lost 4 bases, and 16 bases lay between the germline ends. Germline V gene lookup returns CDR1 SGHTA and CDR2 FQGNSA. The CDR3 loop spans 16 amino acids. In DNA, the CDR3 is TGTGCCAGCAGCTTAGCTCGGCCTAGCGAAGGTTACGAGCAGTACTTC. It specifies CASSLARPSEGYEQYF.

The CDR3 coding sequence is TGTGCCAGTACCAAGGGACAAAACACTGAAGCTTTCTTT. Translating it yields CASTKGQNTEAFF. This chain uses TRBV19 with TRBJ1-1; perhaps TRBD1 as D (6 bases). Trimming removed 7 bases from V and 2 bases from J, with 11 bases in between. Germline lookup yields CDR1 LNHDA and CDR2 SQIVND (reference sequence). This CDR3 contains 13 residues.

This clonotype came up a few times. The chain recombines TRBV7-8 with TRBJ1-5; D gene unclear. The CDR3 totals 13 residues. The germline CDR1 and CDR2 sequences are SGHVS and FQNEAQ. V was cut by 1 base and J by 7 bases, with 8 bases left in between. The CDR3 nucleotides read TGTGCCAGCAGCTTAGTACCAGAACAGCCCCAGCATTTT. Its protein product is CASSLVPEQPQHF.

The J gene is TRBJ2-7, the V gene TRBV5-1, with a weak D call TRBD2 (6 bases). Germline CDR1 SGHRS, CDR2 YFSETQ. The CDR3 covers 13 residues. V lost 5 bases and J 5 bases, leaving 14 bases between the germline ends. The DNA of the CDR3 is TGCGCCAGCAGTTCCGGGAGTGCCGACGAGCAGTACTTC. It yields the protein CASSSGSADEQYF. Using reference TRBV5-1 and TRBJ2-7 for the parts outside the CDR3, the full variable domain is KAGVTQTPRYLIKTRGQQVTLSCSPISGHRSVSWYQQTPGQGLQFLFEYFSETQRNKGNFPGRFSGRQFSNSRSEMNVSTLELGDSALYLCASSSGSADEQYFGPGTRLTVT.

The sample holds many counts of this clonotype. The CDR3 here is CSARRGASSKTQYF. DNA for the CDR3: TGCAGTGCTCGACGAGGGGCTAGTTCAAAGACCCAGTACTTC. V is TRBV20-1 and J is TRBJ2-5; D is perhaps TRBD1 or TRBD2 (5 bases each). The CDR3 spans 14 residues. Trimming left V 5 bases short and J 6 bases short, with 19 bases between. CDR1 and CDR2 (germline): DFQATT, SNEGSKA (reference sequence).